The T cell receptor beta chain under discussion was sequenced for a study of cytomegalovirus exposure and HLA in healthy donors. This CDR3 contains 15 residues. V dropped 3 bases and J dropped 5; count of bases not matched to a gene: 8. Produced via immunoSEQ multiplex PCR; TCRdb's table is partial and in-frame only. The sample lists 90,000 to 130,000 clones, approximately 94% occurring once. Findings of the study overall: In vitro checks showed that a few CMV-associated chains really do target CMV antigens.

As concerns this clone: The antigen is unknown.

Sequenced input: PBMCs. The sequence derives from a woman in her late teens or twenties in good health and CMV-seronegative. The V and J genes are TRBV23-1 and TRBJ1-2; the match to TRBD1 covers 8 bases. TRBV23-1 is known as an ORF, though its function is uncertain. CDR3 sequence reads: CASSHQGQGDYGYTF. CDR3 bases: TGCGCCAGCAGTCACCAAGGACAGGGAGATTATGGCTACACCTTC.